Below are 26 T cell receptor beta chains sequenced from a single sample in a study of T cells after somatic rescue of genetic block. The table came from immunoSEQ multiplex PCR; TCRdb's copy has only in-frame clones and leaves some out. The sample lists 14,000 to 15,000 clones; around three quarters were seen once. Sequenced material: peripheral blood mononuclear cells (PBMCs). The origin of the receptors is a boy younger than 18.

The J gene is TRBJ1-5, the V gene TRBV18; tentatively, D is TRBD1 (6 bases). CDR1 and CDR2 from the germline V gene are KGHSH and LQKENI. The CDR3 covers 14 residues. V shed 0 bases and J shed 10 bases, with 13 bases lying between them. The CDR3 nucleotides are TGTGCCAGCTCACCACCGGGGCTTGGGGGCCCCCAGCATTTT. Translated, it gives CASSPPGLGGPQHF.

There are a few counts of this clone. This chain uses TRBV7-8 with TRBJ2-3; 12 bases match TRBD2. This CDR3 has 16 residues. Trimming removed 3 bases from V and 5 bases from J; junction bases left unmatched: 6. The germline V gene encodes CDR1 SGHVS and CDR2 FQNEAQ. The CDR3 protein is CASSFLAGGQGDTQYF. The CDR3 region has the DNA TGTGCCAGCAGCTTCCTAGCGGGGGGGCAGGGAGATACGCAGTATTTT. The full variable domain, rest sourced from reference TRBV7-8 and TRBJ2-3, is GAGVSQSPRYKVAKRGQDVALRCDPISGHVSLFWYQQALGQGPEFLTYFQNEAQLDKSGLPSDRFFAERPEGSVSTLKIQRTQQEDSAVYLCASSFLAGGQGDTQYFGPGTRLTVL.

The rearrangement joins TRBV27 to TRBJ2-1; D is possibly TRBD2 (5 bases). This CDR3 has 15 residues. Trimming shortened V by 5 bases and J by 1 base, and 12 bases separated the two germline ends. Germline loops: CDR1 MNHEY, CDR2 SMNVEV (reference sequence). CDR3 in DNA: TGTGCCAGCAGTAGGTGGGAGCAATCCTACAATGAGCAGTTCTTC. This gives the protein CASSRWEQSYNEQFF.

V is TRBV6-5 and J is TRBJ1-1, with 8 bases fitting TRBD1. After removal of 5 bases from V and 1 base from J, the junction contained 6 bases not matched to a gene. CDR1 is MNHEY, CDR2 SVGAGI, per germline. The length of the CDR3 is 15 residues. This CDR3 reads CASSRGTGANTEAFF. CDR3 DNA: TGTGCCAGCAGTCGAGGGACAGGCGCGAACACTGAAGCTTTCTTT.

This clone appeared a few times. Here the CDR3 reads CASSAPGVTQYF. Here the CDR3 DNA reads TGTGCCAGCAGCGCCCCCGGGGTGACGCAGTATTTT. This chain uses TRBV9 with TRBJ2-3, with D possibly being TRBD2 (5 bases). This CDR3 comprises 12 residues. The V end lost 3 bases, the J end lost 9 bases, and 11 bases lay between the germline ends. Germline values: CDR1 SGDLS, CDR2 YYNGEE.

This sequence joins TRBV11-2 and TRBJ1-3; no reliable D call. Between the trimmed V and J ends, which lost 3 bases and 5 bases, there was a span of 8 bases. In germline, CDR1 is SGHAT, CDR2 FQNNGV. The CDR3 sequence is 13 residues long. In DNA form, the CDR3 reads TGTGCCAGCAGCTTTGAACAGCGAAACACCATATATTTT. Translation gives CASSFEQRNTIYF.

J is TRBJ1-4 and V is TRBV6-1, with D perhaps TRBD1 (5 bases). Germline loops: CDR1 MNHNS, CDR2 SASEGT. Trimming left V 0 bases short and J 4 bases short, with 18 bases between. The CDR3 runs to 18 residues. As DNA, the CDR3 is TGTGCCAGCAGTGAAGCCGGGACCCAAGTGCACCTTAATGAAAAACTGTTTTTT. Its protein is CASSEAGTQVHLNEKLFF.

The chain has TRBV6-6 and TRBJ1-4, with D unclear. The ends were cut back, 2 bases at V and 8 bases at J, with 12 bases in the middle. Germline V gene sequence: CDR1 MNHNY, CDR2 SVGAGI (reference sequence). The CDR3 consists of 14 residues. The CDR3 sequence: CASSYHPGWEKLFF. CDR3 sequence (DNA): TGTGCCAGCAGTTACCATCCGGGGTGGGAAAAACTGTTTTTT.

This chain joins TRBV10-3 and TRBJ1-1, with TRBD1 matching 7 bases. V lost 6 bases to trimming and J lost 1 base; unmatched junction nucleotides: 2. This CDR3 region has 13 residues. Germline V gene data show CDR1 as ENHRY and CDR2 as SYGVKD. CDR3 DNA: TGTGCCATCAGGGGGGACAGGAACACTGAAGCTTTCTTT. Amino acid sequence: CAIRGDRNTEAFF.

This chain joins TRBV9 and TRBJ2-3; D gene ambiguous. The CDR3 has 12 amino acids. From germline, CDR1 is SGDLS and CDR2 YYNGEE. V lost 0 bases to trimming and J lost 5 bases, with 4 bases between them. The CDR3: CASSVVGDTQYF. CDR3 bases: TGTGCCAGCAGCGTAGTAGGAGATACGCAGTATTTT. Full variable domain (rest looked up from reference TRBV9 and TRBJ2-3): DSGVTQTPKHLITATGQRVTLRCSPRSGDLSVYWYQQSLDQGLQFLIQYYNGEERAKGNILERFSAQQFPDLHSELNLSSLELGDSALYFCASSVVGDTQYFGPGTRLTVL.

The J gene is TRBJ1-1, the V gene TRBV14; TRBD1 aligns across 9 bases. CDR3 size: 14 residues. The germline V gene has CDR1 SGHDN and CDR2 FVKESK. With 3 bases clipped from V and 6 bases from J, the junction kept 5 bases outside the gene matches. CDR3 coding DNA: TGTGCCAGCAGCCAGTTGGACAGGGGTGCTGAAGCTTTCTTT. Translated, it gives CASSQLDRGAEAFF.

This chain uses TRBV7-9 with TRBJ1-5, with D unresolved. The CDR3 contains 13 residues. Between the trimmed V and J ends, which lost 5 bases and 4 bases, there was a span of 9 bases. Germline lookup yields CDR1 SEHNR and CDR2 FQNEAQ (reference sequence). CDR3 bases: TGTGCCAGCAGCCGCGACGGGAATCAGCCCCAGCATTTT. Its protein is CASSRDGNQPQHF.

This clone was picked up a small number of times. V gene TRBV2 combines with J gene TRBJ2-7; 7 positions agree with TRBD1. The V and J ends lost 8 bases and 3 bases, in that order; junction bases with no gene match: 10. There are 14 residues in the CDR3. The germline V gene encodes CDR1 SNHLY and CDR2 FYNNEI. CDR3 protein: CASSKQTGNYEQYF. Here the CDR3 DNA reads TGTGCCAGCTCCAAACAGACAGGGAACTACGAGCAGTACTTC. The entire variable domain, with the rest obtained from reference TRBV2 and TRBJ2-7, is as follows: EPEVTQTPSHQVTQMGQEVILRCVPISNHLYFYWYRQILGQKVEFLVSFYNNEISEKSEIFDDQFSVERPDGSNFTLKIRSTKLEDSAMYFCASSKQTGNYEQYFGPGTRLTVT.

The gene calls are TRBV7-6 and TRBJ2-2, with D possibly being TRBD1 (6 bases). The germline CDR1 and CDR2 sequences are SGHVS and FNYEAQ. The V gene lost 7 bases and the J gene lost 2 bases, with 17 bases spanning the gap. The CDR3 length is 16 residues. CDR3 sequence reads: CASTPQGGVNTGELFF. The CDR3 DNA is TGTGCCAGCACCCCTCAAGGGGGAGTTAACACCGGGGAGCTGTTTTTT.

The J gene is TRBJ1-4, the V gene TRBV6-5; D gene unclear. This CDR3 region has 16 residues. Trimming removed 2 bases from V and 2 bases from J, with 12 bases in between. Germline lookup yields CDR1 MNHEY and CDR2 SVGAGI. CDR3 protein: CASSYRIGGTNEKLFF. As DNA, the CDR3 is TGTGCCAGCAGTTACCGAATAGGAGGGACTAATGAAAAACTGTTTTTT.

This clone occurred a few times. The chain carries TRBV7-4 and TRBJ1-2; the D is unclear. Deletions cut 4 bases from V and 4 bases from J, with 19 bases between. In germline, CDR1 is SGHVT, CDR2 SQSDAQ. This CDR3 spans 16 amino acids. The CDR3: CASSSSQWAPSYGYTF. In nucleotides, the CDR3 is TGTGCCAGCAGCTCCTCTCAGTGGGCTCCCAGCTATGGCTACACCTTC.

In its sample, this clone ranks as medium-sized. V usage is TRBV5-4 and J usage is TRBJ1-6, with a possible D match to TRBD1 (6 bases). The V gene lost 2 bases and the J gene lost 7 bases, with 10 bases spanning the gap. CDR3 length: 14 residues. Germline loops: CDR1 SGHNT, CDR2 YYREEE (reference sequence). The CDR3 coding sequence is TGTGCCAGCAGCTTACAGGGAAGGAATTCACCCCTCCACTTT. Translation: CASSLQGRNSPLHF.

The J gene is TRBJ2-2, the V gene TRBV11-2; D remains unclear. V shed 1 base and J shed 4 bases, with 1 base lying between them. The CDR3 totals 12 residues. The germline V gene has CDR1 SGHAT and CDR2 FQNNGV. The CDR3 region has the DNA TGTGCCAGCAGCTTAGTCACCGGGGAGCTGTTTTTT. Translating gives CASSLVTGELFF.

The V and J genes are TRBV10-3 and TRBJ1-1, with D perhaps matching TRBD1 (5 bases). The CDR3 is 17 residues long. CDR1 and CDR2 (germline): ENHRY, SYGVKD. The germline V and J ends were trimmed by 0 bases and 0 bases, with 14 bases remaining between them. CDR3 nucleotide sequence: TGTGCCATCAGTGAGTCGAAGGGGCGGGGAGTGAACACTGAAGCTTTCTTT. Translating it yields CAISESKGRGVNTEAFF.

The chain carries TRBV5-5 and TRBJ2-3; D is perhaps TRBD2 (5 bases). The CDR3 totals 15 residues. V lost 0 bases and J 2 bases, leaving 10 bases between the germline ends. Per germline, CDR1 SGHKS and CDR2 YYEKEE (reference sequence). In nucleotides, the CDR3 is TGTGCCAGCAGCTTGGCCGAGCGGAACACAGATACGCAGTATTTT. Amino acids: CASSLAERNTDTQYF.

V is TRBV2 and J is TRBJ2-1, with a possible D match to TRBD1 (6 bases). Trimming removed 7 bases at V and 2 bases at J, with 15 bases between. The CDR3 extends over 15 amino acids. CDR1 and CDR2 (germline): SNHLY, FYNNEI. CDR3 bases: TGTGCCAGCACCGCCGACAGGACTCCCTACAATGAGCAGTTCTTC. Encoded protein: CASTADRTPYNEQFF.

The chain employs TRBV7-9 and TRBJ1-2; possibly TRBD1 for D (6 bases). This CDR3 region has 13 residues. Trimming cost V 5 bases and J 1 base, with 8 bases left between them. Germline CDR1 SEHNR, CDR2 FQNEAQ (reference sequence). The CDR3 sequence: CASSRQVNYGYTF. CDR3 DNA: TGTGCCAGCAGCCGACAGGTTAACTATGGCTACACCTTC.

This rearrangement joins TRBV6-1 to TRBJ1-1; D is ambiguous. The V end lost 4 bases, the J end lost 0 bases, and 6 bases lay between the germline ends. Germline V gene data show CDR1 as MNHNS and CDR2 as SASEGT. The CDR3 loop spans 13 amino acids. CDR3 residues: CASSAALNTEAFF. For the CDR3, the DNA is TGTGCCAGCAGTGCGGCGTTGAACACTGAAGCTTTCTTT.

The chain uses TRBV28 and TRBJ1-5, with D possibly TRBD1 on 5 matching bases. V lost 0 bases and J lost 4, with 7 bases in between. Germline assignment: CDR1 MDHEN and CDR2 SYDVKM. The CDR3 extends over 14 amino acids. CDR3 in DNA: TGTGCCAGCAGTTTATGGGCAGGGAATCAGCCCCAGCATTTT. Translated, it gives CASSLWAGNQPQHF.

This clone was picked up one time. The chain recombines TRBV19 with TRBJ1-6, with D possibly TRBD1 on 6 matching bases. Germline loops: CDR1 LNHDA, CDR2 SQIVND (reference sequence). This CDR3 has 15 amino acids. The V end was cut by 6 bases, the J end by 10 bases, with 19 bases between. For the CDR3, the DNA is TGTGCCAGTAGCCGGTTGACAGGCGGGAAATCACCCCTCCACTTT. Amino acids: CASSRLTGGKSPLHF.

The chain links TRBV28 to TRBJ1-2; D unclear. This CDR3 comprises 13 residues. Trimming pared 3 bases from V and 4 bases from J, leaving 9 bases between. Germline lookup yields CDR1 MDHEN and CDR2 SYDVKM. CDR3 bases: TGTGCCAGCAGTTTGGTGGGTGTCTATGGCTACACCTTC. This sequence encodes CASSLVGVYGYTF.